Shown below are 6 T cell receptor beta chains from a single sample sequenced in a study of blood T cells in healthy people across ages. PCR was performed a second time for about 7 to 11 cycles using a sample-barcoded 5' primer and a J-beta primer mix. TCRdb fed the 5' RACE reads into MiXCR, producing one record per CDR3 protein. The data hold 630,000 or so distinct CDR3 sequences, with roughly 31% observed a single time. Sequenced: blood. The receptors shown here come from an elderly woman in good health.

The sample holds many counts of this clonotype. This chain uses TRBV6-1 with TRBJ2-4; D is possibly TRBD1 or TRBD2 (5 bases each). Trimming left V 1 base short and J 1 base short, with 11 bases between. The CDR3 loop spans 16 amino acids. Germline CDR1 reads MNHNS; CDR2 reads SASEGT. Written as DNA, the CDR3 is TGTGCCAGCAGTGAAGTCGAGGGGACGGCCAAAAACATTCAGTACTTC. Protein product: CASSEVEGTAKNIQYF.

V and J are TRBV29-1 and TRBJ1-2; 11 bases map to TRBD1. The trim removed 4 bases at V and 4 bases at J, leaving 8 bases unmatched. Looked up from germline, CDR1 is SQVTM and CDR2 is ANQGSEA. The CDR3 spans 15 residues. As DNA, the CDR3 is TGCAGCGTTGGAGGACAGGGGGCGCGAGGCTATGGCTACACCTTC. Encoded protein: CSVGGQGARGYGYTF. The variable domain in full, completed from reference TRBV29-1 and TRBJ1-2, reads SAVISQKPSRDICQRGTSLTIQCQVDSQVTMMFWYRQQPGQSLTLIATANQGSEATYESGFVIDKFPISRPNLTFSTLTVSNMSPEDSSIYLCSVGGQGARGYGYTFGSGTRLTVV.

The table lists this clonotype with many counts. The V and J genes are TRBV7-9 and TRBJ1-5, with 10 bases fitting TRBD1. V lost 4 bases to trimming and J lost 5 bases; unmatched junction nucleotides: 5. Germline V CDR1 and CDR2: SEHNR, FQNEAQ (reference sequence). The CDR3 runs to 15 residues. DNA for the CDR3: TGTGCCAGCAGCTCTGGGGACAGGGGCGATCAGCCCCAGCATTTT. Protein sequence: CASSSGDRGDQPQHF. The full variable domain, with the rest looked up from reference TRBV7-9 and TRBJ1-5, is DTGVSQNPRHKITKRGQNVTFRCDPISEHNRLYWYRQTLGQGPEFLTYFQNEAQLEKSRLLSDRFSAERPKGSFSTLEIQRTEQGDSAMYLCASSSGDRGDQPQHFGDGTRLSIL.

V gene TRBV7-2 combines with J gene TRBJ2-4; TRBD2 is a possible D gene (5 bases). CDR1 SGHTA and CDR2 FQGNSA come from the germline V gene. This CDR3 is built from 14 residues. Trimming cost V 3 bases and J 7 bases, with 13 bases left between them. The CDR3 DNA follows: TGTGCCAGCAGCTTGGAGGTGAACGAGAACATTCAGTACTTC. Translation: CASSLEVNENIQYF.

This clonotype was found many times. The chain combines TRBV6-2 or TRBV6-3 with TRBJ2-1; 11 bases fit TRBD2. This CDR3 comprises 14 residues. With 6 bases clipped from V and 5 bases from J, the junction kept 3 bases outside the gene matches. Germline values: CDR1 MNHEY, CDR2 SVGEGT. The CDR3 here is CASRPSGGNNEQFF. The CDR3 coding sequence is TGTGCCAGCAGGCCTAGCGGGGGGAACAATGAGCAGTTCTTC.

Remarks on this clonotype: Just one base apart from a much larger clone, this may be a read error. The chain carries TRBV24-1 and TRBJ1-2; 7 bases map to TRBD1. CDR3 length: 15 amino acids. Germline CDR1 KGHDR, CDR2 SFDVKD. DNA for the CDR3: TGTACCACCAGCGAGGGGCAGGGGGGAATCTATGGCTACACCTTC. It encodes CTTSEGQGGIYGYTF.